Shown below are 7 T cell receptor beta chains from a single sample sequenced in a study of breast tumors, draining lymph nodes, adjacent tissues. Samples came from axillary lymph nodes draining the breast cancer. TCRdb independently ran MiXCR on the multiplex PCR reads; one entry per CDR3 protein. The sample includes under 300,000 distinct CDR3 sequences, 30% to 35% of them seen just once. Sample: axillary lymph node tissue. Every receptor here comes from a female donor with breast cancer. Some clones in this sample may be carry-over from other donors' samples.

The gene calls are TRBV29-1 and TRBJ1-2; D is unclear. V lost 1 base to trimming and J lost 0 bases, with 6 bases between them. Looked up from germline, CDR1 is SQVTM and CDR2 is ANQGSEA. This CDR3 is 13 amino acids long. CDR3 sequence (DNA): TGCAGCGTTGAAGGCAGCGCTAACTATGGCTACACCTTC. It is translated as CSVEGSANYGYTF.

This rearrangement joins TRBV29-1 to TRBJ2-5; TRBD1 agrees at 7 bases. Germline loops: CDR1 SQVTM, CDR2 ANQGSEA. The CDR3 length is 12 residues. With 6 bases clipped from V and 4 bases from J, the junction kept 5 bases outside the gene matches. The CDR3 is CSVRQGSETQYF. The CDR3 DNA reads TGCAGCGTGAGACAGGGCTCAGAGACCCAGTACTTC.

This clonotype was counted at least ten times. V is TRBV6-5 and J is TRBJ2-7; perhaps TRBD2 as D (5 bases). The germline V gene has CDR1 MNHEY and CDR2 SVGAGI. This CDR3 comprises 11 residues. V lost 7 bases, J lost 3 bases, and 7 bases lay in between. The DNA for the CDR3 is TGTGCCAGCAAGAGGGACTACGAGCAGTACTTC. Residues: CASKRDYEQYF.

At least ten counts were recorded for this clonotype. The chain combines TRBV15 with TRBJ2-1; 12 positions agree with TRBD2. The CDR3 is made up of 15 amino acids. V shed 9 bases, J shed 3 bases, and the junction held 6 bases outside the gene matches. The germline V gene encodes CDR1 LNHNV and CDR2 YYDKDF (reference sequence). CDR3: CATRGLAGIYNEQFF. The CDR3 DNA sequence: TGTGCCACTCGCGGACTAGCGGGGATCTACAATGAGCAGTTCTTC.

J is TRBJ2-7 and V is TRBV6-6; no clear D gene. The CDR3 is 13 residues long. CDR1 and CDR2 (germline): MNHNY, SVGAGI (reference sequence). Deletions cut 8 bases from V and 5 bases from J, with 16 bases between. The CDR3 region has the DNA TGTGCCAGCCGGCCTCCTCGTTGGGACGAGCAGTACTTC. It is translated as CASRPPRWDEQYF.

This clonotype occurred many times. The rearrangement joins TRBV6-1 to TRBJ1-5, with D possibly being TRBD1 (5 bases). Trimming pared 6 bases from V and 1 base from J, leaving 10 bases between. The CDR3 length is 14 residues. The germline V gene has CDR1 MNHNS and CDR2 SASEGT. Here the CDR3 DNA reads TGTGCCAGCAGGACGGACACCAGCAATCAGCCCCAGCATTTT. Residues: CASRTDTSNQPQHF.

At least ten counts were recorded for this clonotype. The chain is built from TRBV7-2 and TRBJ2-3; D assignment may be TRBD1 or TRBD2 (5 bases each). This CDR3 has 16 amino acids. Trimming took 4 bases from V and 9 from J, leaving 23 bases between them. The V gene's germline CDR1 is SGHTA and CDR2 FQGNSA. CDR3 bases: TGTGCCAGCAGCTCACCGGGACGGTATCCCCCAGGGACGCAGTATTTT. It specifies CASSSPGRYPPGTQYF.